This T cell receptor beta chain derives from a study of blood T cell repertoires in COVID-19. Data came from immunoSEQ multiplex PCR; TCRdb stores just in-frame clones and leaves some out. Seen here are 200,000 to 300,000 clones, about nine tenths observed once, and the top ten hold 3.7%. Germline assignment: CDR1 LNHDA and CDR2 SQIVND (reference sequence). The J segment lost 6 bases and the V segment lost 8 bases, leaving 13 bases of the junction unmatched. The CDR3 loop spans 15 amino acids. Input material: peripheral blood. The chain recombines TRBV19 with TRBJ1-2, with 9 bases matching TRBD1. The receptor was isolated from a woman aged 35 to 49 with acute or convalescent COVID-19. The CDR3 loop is CASQPLSDRGHGYTF. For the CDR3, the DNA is TGTGCCAGTCAACCTCTCTCGGACAGGGGACATGGCTACACCTTC.